A selection of T cell receptor beta chains follows, all from one sample in a study of CD8+CD57+ T cells in acquired aplastic anemia. A single record per CDR3 protein comes from TCRdb applying MiXCR to the reads. The sample consists of under 200,000 distinct CDR3 sequences, 48% of them appearing once. The sample was sorted CD4+, CD8+, or CD8+CD57+ T cells (not recorded which) from PBMCs. All receptors derive from a human donor with aplastic anemia. Both conserved end residues are part of each CDR3. Each record gives: D gene, V gene, clone size, J gene, CDR3 DNA, CDR3 protein. The D gene is left open where the match is weak. Clone size is not always given. Where it is, it says once, few, many or a class for expanded clones.

NA	TRBV18	few	TRBJ2-2	TGTGCCAGCGGGGTGCCCGGGGAGCTGTTTTTT	CASGVPGELFF
TRBD2	TRBV12-3/TRBV12-4	NA	TRBJ2-1	TGTGCCAGCGCCCCACTCGGGGGACTAGCGATGGGCAATGAGCAGTTCTTC	CASAPLGGLAMGNEQFF
TRBD1	TRBV2	many	TRBJ2-1	TGTGCCAGCAGGTCCGAACAGGGGGCGGACAATGAGCAGTTCTTC	CASRSEQGADNEQFF
TRBD2	TRBV20-1	many	TRBJ2-1	TGCAGTGCTAGAGATTTTGAGGCTAGCGGGACGAACAATGAGCAGTTCTTC	CSARDFEASGTNNEQFF
NA	TRBV10-3	once	TRBJ1-1	TGTGCCATCAGTGAGTCTCAGTCGAACACTGAAGCTTTCTTT	CAISESQSNTEAFF
NA	TRBV25-1	NA	TRBJ1-6	TGTGCCAGCAGTGAAGAGAGCTCCTATAATTCACCCCTCCACTTT	CASSEESSYNSPLHF
TRBD2	TRBV20-1	NA	TRBJ2-7	TGCAGTGCTAATCCGGGACTAGCGAGCTCCTACGAGCAGTACTTC	CSANPGLASSYEQYF
TRBD2	TRBV4-2	NA	TRBJ2-7	TGTGCCAGCAGCCATACCAGTGGACTAGCGGAGGTTGAGCAGTACTTC	CASSHTSGLAEVEQYF
NA	TRBV5-6	NA	TRBJ2-5	TGTGCCAGCTCAACAGCACCCCAAGAGACCCAGTACTTC	CASSTAPQETQYF
TRBD2	TRBV20-1	NA	TRBJ2-5	TGCAGTGCTCCCCGTGGTAGCGGGGGGGCGGAGACCCAGTACTTC	CSAPRGSGGAETQYF
NA	TRBV25-1	few	TRBJ1-6	TGTGCCAGCAGTGAATTCGCAGGGGCTGGTTCACCCCTCCACTTT	CASSEFAGAGSPLHF
NA	TRBV29-1	NA	TRBJ2-1	TGCAGCGTTGAGATCCCCGCTCCGACCTACAATGAGCAGTTCTTC	CSVEIPAPTYNEQFF
TRBD1	TRBV5-1	NA	TRBJ2-1	TGCGCCAGCAGCGAGACCGGGACAGGGTACAATGAGCAGTCCTTC	CASSETGTGYNEQSF
TRBD2	TRBV20-1	many	TRBJ2-1	TGCAGTGCTAGAGGAGGATCTGGCGGGAGTCTAGACAATGAGCAGTTCTTC	CSARGGSGGSLDNEQFF
TRBD1	TRBV19	NA	TRBJ2-2	TGTGCCAGTAGTTCAAGGACAGGGTTGGCCGGGGAGCTGTTTTTT	CASSSRTGLAGELFF
TRBD2	TRBV24-1	many	TRBJ2-1	TGTGCCACCAGTGATTTCACTAGCGGGAGTTATGAGCAGTTCTTC	CATSDFTSGSYEQFF
NA	TRBV5-4	NA	TRBJ1-1	TGTGCCAGCAGCCAGGCAGGGCAGGGGAACACTGAAGCTTTCTTT	CASSQAGQGNTEAFF
TRBD1	TRBV15	few	TRBJ1-2	TGTGCCACCAGCAGTGAACAGGGGTGGCGGGGCTACACCTTC	CATSSEQGWRGYTF
NA	TRBV2	NA	TRBJ2-5	TGTGCCACCAAAACCCGGGAGACCCAGTACTTC	CATKTRETQYF
NA	TRBV5-1	NA	TRBJ2-3	TGCGCCAGCAGCGACGGGAGCTCTGGGGACACAGATACGCAGTATTTT	CASSDGSSGDTDTQYF
NA	TRBV19	many	TRBJ2-1	TGTGCCAGTAGCTTTCTATCCTACAATGAGCAGTTCTTC	CASSFLSYNEQFF
NA	TRBV29-1	many	TRBJ2-2	TGCAGCGTTGGGCAGCAAGGGGAGCTGTTTTTT	CSVGQQGELFF
NA	TRBV6-4	few	TRBJ2-1	TGTGCCAGCAACCCGGTCGGGAGCTCCTACAATGAGCAGTTCTTC	CASNPVGSSYNEQFF
NA	TRBV12-3/TRBV12-4	many	TRBJ2-6	TGTGCCAGCCAGGATTTAGATGCTGGGGCCAACGTCCTGACTTTC	CASQDLDAGANVLTF
TRBD2	TRBV24-1	NA	TRBJ2-3	TGTGCCACCAGTGATCGGGCGTGGCGGGGGGACACAGATACGCAGTATTTT	CATSDRAWRGDTDTQYF
NA	TRBV5-6	many	TRBJ2-7	TGTGCCAGCAGCTTGGGGACAGTAGGGGTCCACGAGCAGTACTTC	CASSLGTVGVHEQYF
NA	TRBV2	NA	TRBJ1-1	TGTGCCAGCAGAACGATGGGACGGACGAACACTGAAGCTTTCTTT	CASRTMGRTNTEAFF
NA	TRBV24-1	NA	TRBJ1-5	TGTGCCACCAGTGATCTACATCGAGGTCAGCCCCAGCATTTT	CATSDLHRGQPQHF
TRBD2	TRBV7-6	many	TRBJ2-1	TGTGCCAGCAGCGCCGTACTAGCGGGAAGAGATGAGCAGTTCTTC	CASSAVLAGRDEQFF
NA	TRBV7-9	NA	TRBJ2-5	TGTGCCAGCAGCACCCCCGGGGGCGGAGGAGAGACCCAGTACTTC	CASSTPGGGGETQYF
NA	TRBV7-2	once	TRBJ2-3	TGTGCCAGCAGCTTAGGGGCCCACCGGAATACGCAGTATTTT	CASSLGAHRNTQYF
TRBD1	TRBV10-3	NA	TRBJ1-1	TGTGCCATCAGTGACAGGGGGATGAACACTGAAGCTTTCTTT	CAISDRGMNTEAFF
NA	TRBV4-1	NA	TRBJ2-7	TGCGCCAGCAGCCAAGTTCGCGGCGGAGGATCCTACGAGCAGTACTTC	CASSQVRGGGSYEQYF
TRBD1	TRBV10-3	NA	TRBJ1-6	TGTGCCATCAGTAATCCTACCCCAGGGTGGGACAGCTATTCACCCCTCCACTTT	CAISNPTPGWDSYSPLHF
TRBD2	TRBV4-3	many	TRBJ2-7	TGCGCCAGCAGCCAAGCTAGTCTAGCGGACTACGAGCAGTACTTC	CASSQASLADYEQYF
NA	TRBV6-1	many	TRBJ1-2	TGTGCCAGCAGTCCCTCCGGGGCGTATGGCTACACCTTC	CASSPSGAYGYTF
NA	TRBV10-3	many	TRBJ1-2	TGTGCCATCGGGGACCGATCCTATGGCTACACCTTC	CAIGDRSYGYTF
NA	TRBV20-1	many	TRBJ2-5	TGCAGTGCTAGAAATTACCTGAGCCTCCAAGAGACCCAGTACTTC	CSARNYLSLQETQYF
NA	TRBV29-1	NA	TRBJ1-1	TGCAGCGTTGTGGGGGTCCTCTCGGTGGGTGAAGCTTTCTTT	CSVVGVLSVGEAFF
NA	TRBV7-2	many	TRBJ1-2	TGTGCCAGCAGTGGGTTGCCCAGGGACACCTATGGCTACACCTTC	CASSGLPRDTYGYTF